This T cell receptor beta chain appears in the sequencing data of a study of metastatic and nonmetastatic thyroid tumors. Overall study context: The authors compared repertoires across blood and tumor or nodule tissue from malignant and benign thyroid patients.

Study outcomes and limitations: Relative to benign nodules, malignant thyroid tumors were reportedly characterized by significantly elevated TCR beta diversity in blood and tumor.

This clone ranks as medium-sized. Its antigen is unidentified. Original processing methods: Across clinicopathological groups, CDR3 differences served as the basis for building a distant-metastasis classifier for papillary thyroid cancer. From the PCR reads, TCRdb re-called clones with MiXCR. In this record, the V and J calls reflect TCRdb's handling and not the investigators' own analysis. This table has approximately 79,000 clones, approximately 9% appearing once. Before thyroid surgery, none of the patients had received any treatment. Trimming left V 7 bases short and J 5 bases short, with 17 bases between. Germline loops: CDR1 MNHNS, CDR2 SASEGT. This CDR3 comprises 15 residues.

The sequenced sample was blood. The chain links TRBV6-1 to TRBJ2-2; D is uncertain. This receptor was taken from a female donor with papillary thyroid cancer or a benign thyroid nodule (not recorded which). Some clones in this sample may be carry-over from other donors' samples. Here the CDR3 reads CASNPSFPETGELFF. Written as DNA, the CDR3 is TGTGCCAGCAACCCCTCGTTCCCGGAGACCGGGGAGCTGTTTTTT.